One sample yielded the 25 T cell receptor beta chains listed below, sequenced in a study of blood T cell repertoires in COVID-19. Produced via immunoSEQ multiplex PCR; TCRdb's table is partial and in-frame only. The sample records 80,000 or so clones, roughly 89% being singletons. Sequenced sample: peripheral blood. All receptors come from a woman between 50 and 59 years old in a cohort sampled during active COVID-19.

The rearrangement joins TRBV4-2 to TRBJ2-1, with 10 bases identical to TRBD2. CDR1 LGHNA and CDR2 YNFKEQ come from the germline V gene. J was trimmed by 1 base and V by 0 bases; bases with no gene match: 0. The CDR3 extends over 16 amino acids. CDR3 protein: CASSQELAGSYNEQFF. CDR3 sequence (DNA): TGTGCCAGCAGCCAAGAACTAGCGGGGTCCTACAATGAGCAGTTCTTC.

This clone was observed a handful of times. V and J are TRBV18 and TRBJ1-2; maybe TRBD1 (6 bases). From germline, CDR1 is KGHSH and CDR2 LQKENI. V shed 2 bases and J shed 4 bases, with 17 bases lying between them. The CDR3 contains 16 residues. The CDR3 loop reads CASSPRQDAFSYGYTF. CDR3 nucleotides: TGTGCCAGCTCACCAAGACAGGACGCCTTTAGCTATGGCTACACCTTC.

This clone was recorded a few times. V gene TRBV7-9 combines with J gene TRBJ1-2; TRBD1 is a possible D gene (6 bases). This CDR3 contains 14 residues. V dropped 5 bases and J dropped 4 bases, with 14 bases sitting between them. Germline CDR1 reads SEHNR; CDR2 reads FQNEAQ (reference sequence). For the CDR3, the DNA is TGTGCCAGCAGCCCTAAAGGCAGGGGCTATGGCTACACCTTC. It codes for CASSPKGRGYGYTF. The full variable domain, completed using reference TRBV7-9 and TRBJ1-2, is DTGVSQNPRHKITKRGQNVTFRCDPISEHNRLYWYRQTLGQGPEFLTYFQNEAQLEKSRLLSDRFSAERPKGSFSTLEIQRTEQGDSAMYLCASSPKGRGYGYTFGSGTRLTVV.

V and J are TRBV27 and TRBJ1-1; the D gene is possibly TRBD1 (6 bases). Per the germline V gene, CDR1 is MNHEY and CDR2 is SMNVEV (reference sequence). The CDR3 runs 14 residues. The germline V and J ends were trimmed by 2 bases and 1 base, with 8 bases remaining between them. The CDR3 here is CASSLKGGNTEAFF. The DNA for the CDR3 is TGTGCCAGCAGTTTAAAAGGGGGGAACACTGAAGCTTTCTTT.

V usage is TRBV5-8 and J usage is TRBJ2-7, with D maybe TRBD2 (5 bases). Trimming removed 3 bases at V and 0 bases at J, with 22 bases between. The CDR3 is made up of 18 amino acids. CDR1 and CDR2 from the germline V gene are SGHTS and YDEGEE. CDR3 protein: CASSSNVRTVSFSYEQYF. The CDR3 region has the DNA TGTGCCAGCAGCTCCAATGTACGGACTGTGTCTTTCTCCTACGAGCAGTACTTC.

This clone has just a few counts. This chain connects TRBV4-1 to TRBJ2-2, with TRBD2 identical over 10 bases. The CDR3 has 14 amino acids. Germline V gives CDR1 MGHRA, CDR2 YSYEKL. J was trimmed by 9 bases and V by 6 bases; bases with no gene match: 7. CDR3 in amino acids: CASRWTSGSRELFF. Written as DNA, the CDR3 is TGCGCCAGCAGATGGACTAGCGGCAGCAGGGAGCTGTTTTTT.

V usage is TRBV7-2 and J usage is TRBJ2-7; weak D call: TRBD1 (5 bases). Germline CDR1 is SGHTA and CDR2 is FQGNSA. Trimming took 1 base from V and 2 from J, leaving 12 bases between them. This CDR3 contains 15 residues. CDR3 coding DNA: TGTGCCAGCAGCTTAGTAGGGGCAGGGACCTACGAGCAGTACTTC. Its protein product is CASSLVGAGTYEQYF.

The chain joins TRBV18 to TRBJ2-7; 8 nucleotides match TRBD2. Germline CDR1 and CDR2: KGHSH and LQKENI. With V trimmed by 4 bases and J by 0 bases, 8 bases remained unmatched. CDR3 length: 16 residues. CDR3 sequence reads: CASSQGVLAASYEQYF. CDR3 in DNA: TGTGCCAGCTCACAGGGCGTACTAGCGGCCTCCTACGAGCAGTACTTC.

J is TRBJ2-3 and V is TRBV12-5, with 10 nucleotides matching TRBD1. Germline V CDR1 and CDR2: LGHNT, FRNRAP. Unmatched junction bases numbered 9, after V lost 1 base and J lost 5 bases. The CDR3 covers 17 residues. The CDR3 sequence is CASGLGAGTGDLDTQYF. The CDR3 nucleotides read TGTGCTAGTGGTTTGGGGGCCGGGACAGGGGATTTAGATACGCAGTATTTT.

For this clone: The same CDR3 is also encoded by other DNA sequences in this sample. In DNA form, the CDR3 reads TGTGCCAGCAGCTTAGTTAGCGGTAGCACAGATACGCAGTATTTT. It is translated as CASSLVSGSTDTQYF. The chain joins TRBV7-9 to TRBJ2-3, with TRBD2 as a possible D gene (6 bases). Looked up from germline, CDR1 is SEHNR and CDR2 is FQNEAQ (reference sequence). Trimming removed 1 base from V and 0 bases from J, with 8 bases in between. The CDR3 runs 15 residues. Full variable domain (outside the CDR3, taken from reference TRBV7-9 and TRBJ2-3): DTGVSQNPRHKITKRGQNVTFRCDPISEHNRLYWYRQTLGQGPEFLTYFQNEAQLEKSRLLSDRFSAERPKGSFSTLEIQRTEQGDSAMYLCASSLVSGSTDTQYFGPGTRLTVL.

This clone was picked up a small number of times. This rearrangement joins TRBV7-9 to TRBJ1-2; perhaps TRBD1 as D (5 bases). CDR1 is SEHNR and CDR2 is FQNEAQ in the germline V gene (reference sequence). Trimming pared 5 bases from V and 7 bases from J, leaving 14 bases between. This CDR3 is 13 amino acids long. CDR3 region: CASSPVGGSGYTF. The CDR3, as DNA: TGTGCCAGCAGCCCCGTGGGGGGTAGTGGCTACACCTTC.

The chain recombines TRBV6-5 with TRBJ2-6, with D perhaps matching TRBD1 (6 bases). CDR3 size: 15 residues. Trimming took off 7 bases at V and 4 bases at J, with 14 bases between the two ends. The germline CDR1 and CDR2 sequences are MNHEY and SVGAGI. The CDR3 bases are TGTGCCAGCATGAAAGGGGGAGACGGGGCCAACGTCCTGACTTTC. Protein product: CASMKGGDGANVLTF.

This clone was recorded once. This chain connects TRBV5-1 to TRBJ2-5; 8 nucleotides align to TRBD1. The CDR3 contains 16 residues. V dropped 6 bases and J dropped 3; count of bases not matched to a gene: 13. CDR1 and CDR2 from the germline V gene are SGHRS and YFSETQ. CDR3 in DNA: TGCGCCAGCAATAGGGGACAGGTCCGCTATGAAGAGACCCAGTACTTC. Translated: CASNRGQVRYEETQYF.

V gene TRBV9 combines with J gene TRBJ1-6; D not certain. With 1 base removed from V and 10 bases from J, the gap between germline ends came to 12 bases. CDR1 and CDR2 from the germline V gene are SGDLS and YYNGEE. This CDR3 comprises 14 residues. CDR3 region: CASSVSSQASPLHF. CDR3 coding DNA: TGTGCCAGCAGCGTAAGTAGTCAAGCGTCACCCCTCCACTTT. Looking up the rest from reference TRBV9 and TRBJ1-6 gives the full variable domain: DSGVTQTPKHLITATGQRVTLRCSPRSGDLSVYWYQQSLDQGLQFLIQYYNGEERAKGNILERFSAQQFPDLHSELNLSSLELGDSALYFCASSVSSQASPLHFGNGTRLTVT.

This clone was recorded once. The chain carries TRBV11-2 and TRBJ1-1; D possibly corresponds to TRBD1 (5 bases). Trimming left V 2 bases short and J 4 bases short, with 8 bases between. Germline loops: CDR1 SGHAT, CDR2 FQNNGV. This CDR3 has 13 residues. The CDR3 loop is CASSLSGSTEAFF. The CDR3 bases are TGTGCCAGCAGCTTATCAGGGTCCACTGAAGCTTTCTTT.

V is TRBV19 and J is TRBJ1-5; tentatively, D is TRBD1 (5 bases). In germline, CDR1 is LNHDA, CDR2 SQIVND (reference sequence). V was clipped by 5 bases and J by 6 bases, with 20 bases between them. CDR3 size: 16 residues. CDR3 amino acids: CASSPKTGFLGQPQHF. The CDR3 DNA sequence: TGTGCCAGTAGTCCCAAAACAGGTTTTTTGGGTCAGCCCCAGCATTTT.

The V and J genes are TRBV5-4 and TRBJ2-2; D unresolved. Germline CDR1 is SGHNT and CDR2 is YYREEE (reference sequence). V gave up 0 bases and J gave up 4 bases, with 10 bases separating them. This CDR3 has 15 amino acids. CDR3 DNA sequence: TGTGCCAGCAGCTTGGGAGCAGCGCCCACCGGGGAGCTGTTTTTT. Protein: CASSLGAAPTGELFF.

The rearrangement joins TRBV20-1 to TRBJ2-3; D not resolved. The CDR3 is 10 amino acids. Germline V gene lookup returns CDR1 DFQATT and CDR2 SNEGSKA (reference sequence). Trimming stripped 2 bases from V and 5 bases from J, with 2 bases between. The CDR3 coding sequence is TGCAGTGCTAGACTAGATACGCAGTATTTT. It is translated as CSARLDTQYF.

The rearrangement links TRBV7-2 to TRBJ1-6; 8 bases align to TRBD1. CDR1 and CDR2 (germline): SGHTA, FQGNSA. V gave up 5 bases and J gave up 6 bases; unmatched junction bases: 9. CDR3 size: 16 residues. The CDR3 sequence: CASSTATGVGNSPLHF. DNA of the CDR3: TGTGCCAGCAGCACCGCGACAGGGGTAGGTAATTCACCCCTCCACTTT.

The CDR3 is CASSSSGVPGGANVLTF. The CDR3 DNA reads as TGTGCCAGCAGCTCCAGCGGGGTCCCGGGAGGGGCCAACGTCCTGACTTTC. The gene calls are TRBV5-5 and TRBJ2-6, with 7 bases fitting TRBD2. The CDR3 has 17 residues. The germline V gene has CDR1 SGHKS and CDR2 YYEKEE (reference sequence). Germline trimming cut 3 bases from V and 4 bases from J; bases unmatched to any gene: 10. Supplemented by reference TRBV5-5 and TRBJ2-6, the full variable domain reads DAGVTQSPTHLIKTRGQQVTLRCSPISGHKSVSWYQQVLGQGPQFIFQYYEKEERGRGNFPDRFSARQFPNYSSELNVNALLLGDSALYLCASSSSGVPGGANVLTFGAGSRLTVL.

The J gene is TRBJ2-1, the V gene TRBV5-1, with TRBD2 matching over 8 bases. With V trimmed by 4 bases and J by 0 bases, 12 bases remained unmatched. The CDR3 length is 18 residues. CDR1 SGHRS and CDR2 YFSETQ come from the germline V gene. The DNA of the CDR3 is TGCGCCAGCAGCGCCGCCGGGGGGGGCGATCTCTCCTACAATGAGCAGTTCTTC. Its protein product is CASSAAGGGDLSYNEQFF.

The chain uses TRBV12-3 or TRBV12-4 and TRBJ2-5; D not certain. Trimming took off 5 bases at V and 7 bases at J, with 8 bases between the two ends. The length of the CDR3 is 11 residues. Here the CDR3 DNA reads TGTGCCAGCAGTCCCCGCGTGACCCAGTACTTC. Its translation is CASSPRVTQYF.

For this clone: The junction and the germline gene differ at one end; a read error may be behind it. The chain has TRBV2 and TRBJ2-5, with 10 bases lining up with TRBD2. Germline CDR1 and CDR2: SNHLY and FYNNEI. This CDR3 has 15 residues. CDR3 coding DNA: TGTGCCAGCAGGGAAGCGGGAGGGTTATCGGAGACCCAGTACTTC. It yields the protein CASREAGGLSETQYF.

V and J are TRBV7-2 and TRBJ1-6, with TRBD1 as a possible D gene (6 bases). V was clipped by 2 bases and J by 9 bases, with 14 bases between them. Germline V gene data show CDR1 as SGHTA and CDR2 as FQGNSA. The CDR3 is made up of 15 amino acids. CDR3 loop: CASSLNRAGASPLHF. Here the CDR3 DNA reads TGTGCCAGCAGCTTAAACAGGGCGGGGGCTTCACCCCTCCACTTT.

This chain uses TRBV19 with TRBJ1-2, with no clear D. This CDR3 comprises 16 residues. The germline CDR1 and CDR2 sequences are LNHDA and SQIVND (reference sequence). V lost 5 bases, J lost 3 bases, and 19 bases lay in between. CDR3 amino acids: CASSAADGNLYYGYTF. The CDR3 DNA is TGTGCCAGTAGTGCGGCCGACGGGAACCTTTACTATGGCTACACCTTC.